These 2 T cell receptor beta chains came from one sample sequenced in a study of cytomegalovirus exposure and HLA in healthy donors. Primers included in the PCR were 60 Vbeta and 13 Jbeta primers. TCRdb's table, derived via immunoSEQ multiplex PCR, lists solely in-frame clones and lacks some. Found here are under 200,000 clones, 82% of them singletons; the top ten hold around 1.7%. Source material: PBMCs. These receptors were collected from a woman between 18 and 29 years old in good health and CMV-seronegative.

There are a few counts of this clone. This CDR3 is CASSSSGQAAFF. The CDR3 DNA follows: TGTGCCAGCAGCTCGTCGGGACAGGCCGCTTTCTTT. The rearrangement links TRBV13 to TRBJ1-1, with 8 bases that match TRBD1. The CDR3 loop spans 12 amino acids. Per the germline V gene, CDR1 is PRHDT and CDR2 is FYEKMQ (reference sequence). With V trimmed by 4 bases and J by 11 bases, 6 bases remained unmatched.

This clone was counted once. The chain is built from TRBV19 and TRBJ1-5, with 9 positions matching TRBD1. Germline V CDR1 and CDR2: LNHDA, SQIVND (reference sequence). The CDR3 is 15 residues long. The V segment lost 9 bases and the J segment 1 base; nucleotides outside the gene matches: 7. Written as DNA, the CDR3 is TGTGCCAGCTCCCCACAGGGGGCGAGCAATCAGCCCCAGCATTTT. It is translated as CASSPQGASNQPQHF.